This note documents a single TCR beta chain sequence. There is no known antigen for this receptor. Base qualities are not at hand, and no much larger clone is one base apart. TCR beta CDR3 regions were sequenced from DNA using the immunoSEQ Assay. On the study's bioinformatics: T cell density was computed as TCR beta template counts normalized to usable DNA estimated by amplifying housekeeping genes. Richness was estimated using the preseqR package, with extrapolation to 400,000 templates for PBMC samples and to 120,000 templates for tissue samples. Clonality was defined as one minus Pielou's evenness. Differential abundance testing on productive amino-acid clonotypes, with a minimum total count of 5 and an alpha of 0.1, was used to identify tissue-enriched TCRs. The Jaccard Index and the Morisita Overlap Index were used to measure how much the repertoires overlapped between compartments. GLIPH clustered TCR beta CDR3s with public tetramer-defined viral CDR3s; viral motifs required at least three viral sequences plus V-gene enrichment. As stored in TCRdb, this immuneACCESS dataset retains in-frame rearrangements with V and J assigned. A fraction of the clones does not appear; measured against another copy, unresolved V genes explain less than half of the discrepancy, and the remainder lacks a known reason. Clonal size and the V and J genes are those of that table, whereas D and trimming came from the DNA. Counted in this sample were tens of thousands of clones; roughly four fifths of them appeared once. The ten largest clones take up about 4% of the sample.

The sample originates from a study of T cells in localized non-small cell lung cancer (dated by TCRdb to 2020 to 2021). In terms of the full investigation: The study analyzed T cell repertoires of hundreds of early-stage NSCLC patients, comparing tumors and uninvolved tumor-adjacent lungs. The mean age of the NSCLC patients was under 70 years, with 130 or so men and around 100 women. The cohort consisted of approximately 220 treatment-naive NSCLC patients whose localized lung tumors had been resected. Results the study describes overall, beyond this receptor: A median of approximately 55 of the top 100 tumor clones were detected in paired uninvolved adjacent lung, and some 28 of these tumor clones were also found among the top 100 clones of the paired uninvolved adjacent lung. Uninvolved tumor-adjacent lung showed the highest T cell clonality, higher than tumor, which suggests more focused antigenic responses in the uninvolved tumor-adjacent lung. Since the design was exploratory, TCR variables were selected using unadjusted p-values with no false-discovery rate correction. Multi-region tumor sequencing was not performed, so intratumor heterogeneity could not be excluded. Higher blood T cell density associated with longer overall survival, while higher adjacent-lung clonality associated with shorter survival.

At diagnosis, peripheral blood, uninvolved tumor-adjacent lung and tumor were collected and stored as a combination of fresh-frozen and FFPE material. For TCR repertoire profiling, blood samples were analyzed in the form of peripheral blood mononuclear cells. Trimming at the junction amounts to 0 bases on V and 8 bases on J, and the germline ends lie 22 bases apart. Reading the germline V gene (reference sequence) gives CDR1 GTSNPN and CDR2 SVGIG. The CDR3 contains 17 residues, cysteine and phenylalanine counted. Only the CDR3 portion is preserved as DNA: 51 bases, with reading frame beginning at the first base.

The chain is made from TRBV30 and TRBJ1-4; TRBD1 could be the D gene, as 6 bases match. The specimen was peripheral blood, collected before any cancer treatment. The receptor's source is a woman aged 35 to 69 with stage I lung adenocarcinoma. The CDR3: CAWSVSAGGRLGEKLFF. The DNA sequence is TGTGCCTGGAGTGTAAGCGCGGGGGGCCGATTAGGGGAAAAACTGTTTTTT.